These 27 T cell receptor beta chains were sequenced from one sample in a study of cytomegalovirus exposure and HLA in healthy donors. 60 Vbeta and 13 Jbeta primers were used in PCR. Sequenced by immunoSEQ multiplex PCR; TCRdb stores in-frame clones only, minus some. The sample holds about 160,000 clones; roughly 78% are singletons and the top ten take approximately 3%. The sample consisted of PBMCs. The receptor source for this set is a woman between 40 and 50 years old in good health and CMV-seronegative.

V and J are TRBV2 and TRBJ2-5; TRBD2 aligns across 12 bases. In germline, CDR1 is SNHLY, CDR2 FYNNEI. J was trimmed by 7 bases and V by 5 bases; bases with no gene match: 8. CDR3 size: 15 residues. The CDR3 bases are TGTGCCAGCAGTAGCCGGACTAGCGGGACTATGACCCAGTACTTC. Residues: CASSSRTSGTMTQYF.

CDR3 loop: CASAGALDYGYTF. CDR3 sequence (DNA): TGTGCCAGCGCGGGGGCGCTGGACTATGGCTACACCTTC. The V call is TRBV7-8, the J call TRBJ1-2, with D maybe TRBD1 (6 bases). The germline V gene has CDR1 SGHVS and CDR2 FQNEAQ. Deletions cut 8 bases from V and 3 bases from J, with 13 bases between. The CDR3 totals 13 residues.

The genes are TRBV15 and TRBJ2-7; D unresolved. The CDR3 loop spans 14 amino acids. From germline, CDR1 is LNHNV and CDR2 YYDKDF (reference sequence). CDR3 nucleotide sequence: TGTGCTTTTTTCAAGCAGAAGGCGGCATACGAGCAGTACTTC. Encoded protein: CAFFKQKAAYEQYF.

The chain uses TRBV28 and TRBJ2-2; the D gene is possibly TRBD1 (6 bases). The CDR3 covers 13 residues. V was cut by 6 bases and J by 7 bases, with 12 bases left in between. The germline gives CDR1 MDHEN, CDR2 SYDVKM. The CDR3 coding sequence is TGTGCCAGCAGCCTCAGGGGAATCGGGGAGCTGTTTTTT. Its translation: CASSLRGIGELFF.

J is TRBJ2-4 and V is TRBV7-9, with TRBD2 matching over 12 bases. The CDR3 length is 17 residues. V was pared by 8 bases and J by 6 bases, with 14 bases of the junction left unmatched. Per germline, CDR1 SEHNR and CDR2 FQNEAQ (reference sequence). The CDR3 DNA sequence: TGTGCCAGCTCCCACCTAGCGGGGGGGCCCTTAAGAAACATTCAGTACTTC. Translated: CASSHLAGGPLRNIQYF. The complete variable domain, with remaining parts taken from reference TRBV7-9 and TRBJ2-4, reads DTGVSQNPRHKITKRGQNVTFRCDPISEHNRLYWYRQTLGQGPEFLTYFQNEAQLEKSRLLSDRFSAERPKGSFSTLEIQRTEQGDSAMYLCASSHLAGGPLRNIQYFGAGTRLSVL.

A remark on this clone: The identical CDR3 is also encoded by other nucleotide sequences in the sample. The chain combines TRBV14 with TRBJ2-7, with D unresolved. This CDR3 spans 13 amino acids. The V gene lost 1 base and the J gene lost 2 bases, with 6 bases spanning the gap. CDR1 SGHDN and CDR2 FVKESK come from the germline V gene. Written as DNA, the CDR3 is TGTGCCAGCAGCCAAGTCCGGGCCTACGAGCAGTACTTC. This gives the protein CASSQVRAYEQYF.

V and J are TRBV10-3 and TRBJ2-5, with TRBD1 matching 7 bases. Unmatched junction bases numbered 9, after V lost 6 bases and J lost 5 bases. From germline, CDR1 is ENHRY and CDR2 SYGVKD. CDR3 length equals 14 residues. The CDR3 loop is CAIRPTGFDETQYF. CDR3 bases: TGTGCCATCAGACCGACAGGGTTCGACGAGACCCAGTACTTC.

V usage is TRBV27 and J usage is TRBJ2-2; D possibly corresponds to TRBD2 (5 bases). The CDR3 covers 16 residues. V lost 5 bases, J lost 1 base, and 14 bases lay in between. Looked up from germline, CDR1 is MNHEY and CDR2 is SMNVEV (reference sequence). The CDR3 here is CASSINGLMNTGELFF. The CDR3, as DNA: TGTGCCAGCAGTATCAACGGACTTATGAACACCGGGGAGCTGTTTTTT.

For the CDR3, the DNA is TGTGCCAGCAGCTTTCTCGGGTTTTTGGATGAGCAGTTCTTC. It specifies CASSFLGFLDEQFF. The gene calls are TRBV7-8 and TRBJ2-1; D is undetermined. V was pared by 3 bases and J by 8 bases, with 14 bases between. CDR1 is SGHVS and CDR2 is FQNEAQ in the germline V gene. This CDR3 contains 14 residues. Complete variable domain (other parts from reference TRBV7-8 and TRBJ2-1): GAGVSQSPRYKVAKRGQDVALRCDPISGHVSLFWYQQALGQGPEFLTYFQNEAQLDKSGLPSDRFFAERPEGSVSTLKIQRTQQEDSAVYLCASSFLGFLDEQFFGPGTRLTVL.

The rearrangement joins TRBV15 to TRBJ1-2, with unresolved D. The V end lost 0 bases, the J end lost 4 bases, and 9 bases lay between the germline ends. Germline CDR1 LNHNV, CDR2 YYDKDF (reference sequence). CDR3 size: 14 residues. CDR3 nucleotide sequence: TGTGCCACCAGCAGAGATCGCGGGGTCTATGGCTACACCTTC. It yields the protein CATSRDRGVYGYTF.

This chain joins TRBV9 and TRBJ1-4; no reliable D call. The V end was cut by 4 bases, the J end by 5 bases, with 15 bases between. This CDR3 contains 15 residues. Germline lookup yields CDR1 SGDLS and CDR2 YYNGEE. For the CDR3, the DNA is TGTGCCAGCAGCCCACTTGCGGGCCCAAATGAAAAACTGTTTTTT. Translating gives CASSPLAGPNEKLFF.

The DNA for the CDR3 is TGTGCCAGCCCTCAAGGGACAGGAAACACCTTC. Its protein is CASPQGTGNTF. The V call is TRBV6-9, the J call TRBJ1-2; 8 bases fit TRBD1. The CDR3 runs 11 residues. Unmatched junction bases numbered 8, after V lost 8 bases and J lost 12 bases. In germline, CDR1 is MNHGY, CDR2 SVAAGI.

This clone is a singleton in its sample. The CDR3 sequence: CASSAASAGEQFF. CDR3 nucleotide sequence: TGTGCCAGCAGCGCCGCGAGTGCAGGTGAGCAGTTCTTC. The rearrangement joins TRBV11-3 to TRBJ2-1; D call uncertain. Trimming took 5 bases from V and 9 from J, leaving 14 bases between them. Germline-derived CDR1 and CDR2 are SGHNT and YENEEA. The CDR3 extends over 13 amino acids.

The CDR3 sequence is CASSSPTGGTGANVLTF. The DNA for the CDR3 is TGTGCCAGCAGCTCACCGACAGGGGGAACTGGGGCCAACGTCCTGACTTTC. The V and J genes are TRBV7-3 and TRBJ2-6; 9 bases agree with TRBD1. Losses at the gene ends were 4 bases for V and 2 bases for J; bases not matched to a gene: 6. CDR3 length: 17 amino acids. Germline CDR1 SGHTA, CDR2 FQGTGA.

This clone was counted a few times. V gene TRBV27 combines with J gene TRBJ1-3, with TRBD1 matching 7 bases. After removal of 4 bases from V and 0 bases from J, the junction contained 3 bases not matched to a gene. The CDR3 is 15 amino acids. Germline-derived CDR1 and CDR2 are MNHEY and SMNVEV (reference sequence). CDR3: CASSWTGDSGNTIYF. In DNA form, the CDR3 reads TGTGCCAGCAGTTGGACAGGAGACTCTGGAAACACCATATATTTT.

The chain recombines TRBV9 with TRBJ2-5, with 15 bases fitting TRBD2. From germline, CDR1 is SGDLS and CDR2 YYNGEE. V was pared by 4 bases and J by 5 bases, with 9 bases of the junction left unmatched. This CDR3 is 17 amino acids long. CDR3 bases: TGTGCCAGCAGCCCCACTCCTGGACTAGCGGGGGGGGAGACCCAGTACTTC. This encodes CASSPTPGLAGGETQYF.

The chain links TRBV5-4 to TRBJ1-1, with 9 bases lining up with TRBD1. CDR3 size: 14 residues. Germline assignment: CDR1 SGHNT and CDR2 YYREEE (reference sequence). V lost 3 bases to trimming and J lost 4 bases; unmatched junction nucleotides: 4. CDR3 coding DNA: TGTGCCAGCAGCTACAGGGGGCTAGGCACTGAAGCTTTCTTT. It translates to CASSYRGLGTEAFF.

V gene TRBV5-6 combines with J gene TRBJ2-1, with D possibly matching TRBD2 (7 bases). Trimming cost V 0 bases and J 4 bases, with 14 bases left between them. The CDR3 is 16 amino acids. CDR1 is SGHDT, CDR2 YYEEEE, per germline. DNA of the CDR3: TGTGCCAGCAGCTTGGCCGGGAGGACAGCATACAATGAGCAGTTCTTC. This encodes CASSLAGRTAYNEQFF.

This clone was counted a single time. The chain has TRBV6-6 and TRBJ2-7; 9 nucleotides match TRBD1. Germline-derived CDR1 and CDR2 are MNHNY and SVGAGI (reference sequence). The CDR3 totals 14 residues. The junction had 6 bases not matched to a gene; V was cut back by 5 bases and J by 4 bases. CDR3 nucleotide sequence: TGTGCCAGCAGTAAACTGACAGGGGGGTACGAGCAGTACTTC. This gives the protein CASSKLTGGYEQYF.

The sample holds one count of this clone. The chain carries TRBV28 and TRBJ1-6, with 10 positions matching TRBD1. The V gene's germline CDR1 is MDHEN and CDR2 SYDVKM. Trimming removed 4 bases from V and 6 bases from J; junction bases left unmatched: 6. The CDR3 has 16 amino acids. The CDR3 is CASSYPTGGGNSPLHF. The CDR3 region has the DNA TGTGCCAGCAGTTACCCGACAGGGGGCGGTAATTCACCCCTCCACTTT.

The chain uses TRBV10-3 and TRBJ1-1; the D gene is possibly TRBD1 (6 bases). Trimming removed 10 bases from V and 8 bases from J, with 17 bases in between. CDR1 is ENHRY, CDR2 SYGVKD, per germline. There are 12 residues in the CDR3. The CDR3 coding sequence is TGTGCCACCCGACCGGGACACAGCGAAGCTTTCTTT. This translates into CATRPGHSEAFF.

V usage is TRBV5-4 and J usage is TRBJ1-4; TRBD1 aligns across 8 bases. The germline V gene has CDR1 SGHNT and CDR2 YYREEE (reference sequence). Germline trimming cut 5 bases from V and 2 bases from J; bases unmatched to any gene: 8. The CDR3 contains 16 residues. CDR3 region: CASSRQGQGTNEKLFF. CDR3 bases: TGTGCCAGCAGTAGACAGGGGCAGGGGACTAATGAAAAACTGTTTTTT.

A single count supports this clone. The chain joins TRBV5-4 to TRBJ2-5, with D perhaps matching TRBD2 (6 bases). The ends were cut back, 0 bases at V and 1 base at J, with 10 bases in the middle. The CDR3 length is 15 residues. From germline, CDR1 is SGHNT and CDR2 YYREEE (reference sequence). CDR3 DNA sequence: TGTGCCAGCAGCTTGGGGCTGGGAGGCCAAGAGACCCAGTACTTC. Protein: CASSLGLGGQETQYF.

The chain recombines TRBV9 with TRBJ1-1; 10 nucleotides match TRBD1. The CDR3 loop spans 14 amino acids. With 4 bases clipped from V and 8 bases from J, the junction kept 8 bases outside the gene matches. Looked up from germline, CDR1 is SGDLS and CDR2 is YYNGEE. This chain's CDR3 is CASSLGQGLTEAFF. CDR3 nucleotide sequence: TGTGCCAGCAGCTTGGGACAGGGGCTGACGGAAGCTTTCTTT.

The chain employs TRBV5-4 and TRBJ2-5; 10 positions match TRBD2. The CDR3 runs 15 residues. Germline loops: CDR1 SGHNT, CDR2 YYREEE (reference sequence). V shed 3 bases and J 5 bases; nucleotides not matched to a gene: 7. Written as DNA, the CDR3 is TGTGCCAGCAGCTCCGGAGCGGGGGGGCTGGAGACCCAGTACTTC. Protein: CASSSGAGGLETQYF.

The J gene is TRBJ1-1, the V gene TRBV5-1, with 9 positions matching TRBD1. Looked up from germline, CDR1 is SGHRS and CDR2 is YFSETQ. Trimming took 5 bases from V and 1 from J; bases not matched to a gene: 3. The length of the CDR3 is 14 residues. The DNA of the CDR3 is TGCGCCAGCAGTGAACAGGGGGCGAACACTGAAGCTTTCTTT. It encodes CASSEQGANTEAFF.

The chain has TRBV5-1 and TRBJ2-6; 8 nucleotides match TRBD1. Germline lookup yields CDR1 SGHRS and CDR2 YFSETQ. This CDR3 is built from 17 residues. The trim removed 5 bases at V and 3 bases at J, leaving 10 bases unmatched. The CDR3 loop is CASREKQGVFGANVLTF. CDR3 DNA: TGCGCCAGCAGGGAGAAACAGGGGGTCTTTGGGGCCAACGTCCTGACTTTC.